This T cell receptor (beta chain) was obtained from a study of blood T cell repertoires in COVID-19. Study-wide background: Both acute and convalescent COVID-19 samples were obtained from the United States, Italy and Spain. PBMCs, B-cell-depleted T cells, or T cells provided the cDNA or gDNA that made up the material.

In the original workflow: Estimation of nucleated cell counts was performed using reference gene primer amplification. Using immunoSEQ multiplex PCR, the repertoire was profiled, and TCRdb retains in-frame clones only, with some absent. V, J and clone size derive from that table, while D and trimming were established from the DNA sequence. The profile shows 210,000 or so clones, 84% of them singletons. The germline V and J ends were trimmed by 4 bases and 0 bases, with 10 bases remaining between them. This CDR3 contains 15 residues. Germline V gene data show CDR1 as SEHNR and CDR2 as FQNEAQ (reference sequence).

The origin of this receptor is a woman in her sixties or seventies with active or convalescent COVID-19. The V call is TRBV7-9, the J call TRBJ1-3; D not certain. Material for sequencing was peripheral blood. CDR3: CASSSLSSSGNTIYF. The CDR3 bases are TGTGCCAGCAGCTCCCTGTCGTCCTCTGGAAACACCATATATTTT.